A selection of T cell receptor beta chains follows, all from one sample in a study of blood T cell repertoires in COVID-19. TCRdb's copy holds only in-frame clones and misses some; the assay was immunoSEQ multiplex PCR. The sample contains about 390,000 clones, around 87% of which appear only once. Sequencing was done on a sample of peripheral blood. Receptors were obtained from a woman aged 60-70 years with COVID-19, enrolled during active disease. The CDR3 runs from the conserved cysteine through the conserved F or W. D genes are given only for firm matches. Part of the rows lack a size; the others show once, few, many or a class for expanded clones.

>TRBJ1-4|-|-|TRBV29-1
TGCAGCGTTGAATTCCCTTCGGATTTTTCACAGAGTGAAAAACTGTTTTTT
CSVEFPSDFSQSEKLFF
>TRBJ2-5|-|-|TRBV6-5
TGTGCCAGCAGTTACTCGAGACTTAGGGGATCGGAGACCCAGTACTTC
CASSYSRLRGSETQYF
>TRBJ2-5|TRBD2|-|TRBV5-1
TGCGCCAGCAGCTTGGGCGGGGGAGAGACCCAGTACTTC
CASSLGGGETQYF
>TRBJ2-3|TRBD2|-|TRBV30
TGTGCCTGGACCCCTAGCGGGGGTGCAGATACGCAGTATTTT
CAWTPSGGADTQYF
>TRBJ1-1|-|-|TRBV7-3
TGTGCCAGCAGCCATATGGGGGGAAGCACTGAAGCTTTCTTT
CASSHMGGSTEAFF
>TRBJ2-6|-|-|TRBV27
TGTGCCAGCAGGCGTAACAGGAGTCCCCTCTCTGGGGCCAACGTCCTGACTTTC
CASRRNRSPLSGANVLTF
>TRBJ2-3|-|-|TRBV5-1
TGCGCCAGCAGCTCCGGACTGTCCACAGATACGCAGTATTTT
CASSSGLSTDTQYF
>TRBJ1-3|-|-|TRBV30
TGTGCCTGGAGCCTGGGGGGGTCTGGAAACACCATATATTTT
CAWSLGGSGNTIYF
>TRBJ1-1|-|-|TRBV18
TGTGCCAGCGCCAGGGGACGGAACACTGAAGCTTTCTTT
CASARGRNTEAFF
>TRBJ1-5|-|-|TRBV6-5
TGTGCCAGCAACAACAACCCCGTGGGCAATCAGCCCCAGCATTTT
CASNNNPVGNQPQHF
>TRBJ2-7|-|-|TRBV18
TGTGCCAGCTCACCAATTCCAGGGGAAGGCTACGAGCAGTACTTC
CASSPIPGEGYEQYF
>TRBJ1-5|TRBD1|-|TRBV7-8
TGTGCCAGCAGCACGGGACAGGCAATCGGACAGCCCCAGCATTTT
CASSTGQAIGQPQHF
>TRBJ1-2|-|-|TRBV6-6
TGTGCCACCGGGGGGGATTTGGGCTACACCTTC
CATGGDLGYTF
>TRBJ2-7|-|-|TRBV6-5
TGTGCCAGCAGTTACGATGGGACATTCTCGCAGTACTTC
CASSYDGTFSQYF
>TRBJ1-4|-|-|TRBV9
TGTGCCAGCAGCGTAGGGCTTGCAACTAATGAAAAACTGTTTTTT
CASSVGLATNEKLFF
>TRBJ2-2|-|-|TRBV6-5
TGTGCCAGCAGTTTCGACAGGTTCACCGGGGAGCTGTTTTTT
CASSFDRFTGELFF
>TRBJ1-3|TRBD1|-|TRBV6-5
TGTGCCAGCAGTTACCGGACAGGTTCCTCTGGAAACACCATATATTTT
CASSYRTGSSGNTIYF
>TRBJ1-5|-|-|TRBV19
TGTGCCAGTAGTTGGGGCAGCCAGAATCAGCCCCAGCATTTT
CASSWGSQNQPQHF
>TRBJ1-5|-|-|TRBV2
TGTGCCAGCAGATTCAATTATGGTGGCCAGCCCCAGCATTTT
CASRFNYGGQPQHF
>TRBJ2-5|-|-|TRBV7-6
TGTGCCAGCAGCTTAGTAGGCCATGGGGGGCAAGAGACCCAGTACTTC
CASSLVGHGGQETQYF
>TRBJ2-1|-|-|TRBV3-1/TRBV3-2
TGTGCCAGCAGCCAAGACGGTCAGGGCCAATCCTACAATGAGCAGTTCTTC
CASSQDGQGQSYNEQFF
>TRBJ1-2|-|-|TRBV28
TGTGCCAGCAGTTCCCTCTATATAATAGGACAGACAGACTATGGCTACACCTTC
CASSSLYIIGQTDYGYTF
>TRBJ1-5|-|-|TRBV15
TGTGCCACCAGCCTACAGGGTAATCAGCCCCAGCATTTT
CATSLQGNQPQHF
>TRBJ1-2|-|-|TRBV7-9
TGTGCCAGCAGCATCTCCCGCCCGGGTCAGGGGTATGGCTACACCTTC
CASSISRPGQGYGYTF
>TRBJ1-2|-|-|TRBV7-9
TGTGCCAGCAGCTTAGGGCGCGGGGGGCCCATGAACTATGGCTACACCTTC
CASSLGRGGPMNYGYTF
>TRBJ1-2|TRBD1|-|TRBV5-5
TGTGCCAGCAGCTTGGGTGACAGGGGTCGTAAAGGCTACACCTTC
CASSLGDRGRKGYTF
>TRBJ1-3|-|-|TRBV15
TGTGCCACCAGCAGAGAACTAGGCTTTGGAAACACCATATATTTT
CATSRELGFGNTIYF
>TRBJ1-3|-|few|TRBV6-5
TGTGCCAGCAGGCGTGACCCAACGCAGAGGGACACCATATATTTT
CASRRDPTQRDTIYF
>TRBJ2-4|TRBD1|-|TRBV2
TGTGCCAGCAGTGAGACACAGGGGGCCAAAAACATTCAGTACTTC
CASSETQGAKNIQYF
>TRBJ2-7|-|-|TRBV3-1/TRBV3-2
TGTGCCAGCAGCCAAGTAGGGGGTGCCGAGCAGTACTTC
CASSQVGGAEQYF
>TRBJ2-7|TRBD2|-|TRBV14
TGTGCCAGCAGCCCAGGACTTGGAGCGGGGGGGCTCGAGCAGTACTTC
CASSPGLGAGGLEQYF